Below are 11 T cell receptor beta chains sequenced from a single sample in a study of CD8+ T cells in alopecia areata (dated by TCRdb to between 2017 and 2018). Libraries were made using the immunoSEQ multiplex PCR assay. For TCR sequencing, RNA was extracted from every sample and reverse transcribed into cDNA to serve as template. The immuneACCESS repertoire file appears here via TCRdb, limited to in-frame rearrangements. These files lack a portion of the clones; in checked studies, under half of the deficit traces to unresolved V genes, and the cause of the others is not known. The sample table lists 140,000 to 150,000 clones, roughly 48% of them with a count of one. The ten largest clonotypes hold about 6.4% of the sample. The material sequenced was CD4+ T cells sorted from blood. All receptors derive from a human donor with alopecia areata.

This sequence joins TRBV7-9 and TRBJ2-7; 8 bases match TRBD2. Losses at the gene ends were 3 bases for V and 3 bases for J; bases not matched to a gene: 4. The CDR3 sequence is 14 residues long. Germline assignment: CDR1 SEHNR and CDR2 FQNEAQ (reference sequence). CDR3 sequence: CASSLVGLDYEQYF. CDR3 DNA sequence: TGTGCCAGCAGCTTGGTGGGACTAGACTACGAGCAGTACTTC.

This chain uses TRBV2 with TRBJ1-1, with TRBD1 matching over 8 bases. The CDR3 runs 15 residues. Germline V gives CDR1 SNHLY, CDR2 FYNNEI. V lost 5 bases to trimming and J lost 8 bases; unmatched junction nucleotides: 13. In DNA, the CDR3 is TGTGCCAGCAGTCCCGGACAGGGACGAACAGCGGAAGCTTTCTTT. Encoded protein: CASSPGQGRTAEAFF.

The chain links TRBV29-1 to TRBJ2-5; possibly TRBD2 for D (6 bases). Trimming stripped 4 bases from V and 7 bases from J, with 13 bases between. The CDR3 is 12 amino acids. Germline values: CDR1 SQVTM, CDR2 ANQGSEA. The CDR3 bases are TGCAGCGTTGGGTCCCAGGGAGGGACCCAGTACTTC. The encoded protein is CSVGSQGGTQYF.

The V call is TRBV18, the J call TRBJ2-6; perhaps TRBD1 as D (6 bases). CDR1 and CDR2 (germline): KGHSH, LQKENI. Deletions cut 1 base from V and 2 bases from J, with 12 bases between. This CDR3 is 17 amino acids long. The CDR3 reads CASSPQQGVAGANVLTF. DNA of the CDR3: TGTGCCAGCTCACCACAACAGGGTGTAGCTGGGGCCAACGTCCTGACTTTC.

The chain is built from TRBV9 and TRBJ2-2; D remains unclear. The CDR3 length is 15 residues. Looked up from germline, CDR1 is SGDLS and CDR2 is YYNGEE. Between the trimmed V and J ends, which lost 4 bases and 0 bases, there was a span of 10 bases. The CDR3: CASSFFSTNTGELFF. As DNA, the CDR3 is TGTGCCAGCAGCTTTTTTTCGACGAACACCGGGGAGCTGTTTTTT. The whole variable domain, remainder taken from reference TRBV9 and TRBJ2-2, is DSGVTQTPKHLITATGQRVTLRCSPRSGDLSVYWYQQSLDQGLQFLIQYYNGEERAKGNILERFSAQQFPDLHSELNLSSLELGDSALYFCASSFFSTNTGELFFGEGSRLTVL.

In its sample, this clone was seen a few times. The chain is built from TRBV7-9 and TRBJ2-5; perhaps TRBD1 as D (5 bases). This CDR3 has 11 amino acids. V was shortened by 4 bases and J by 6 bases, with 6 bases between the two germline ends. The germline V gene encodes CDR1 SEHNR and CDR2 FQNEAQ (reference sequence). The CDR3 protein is CASSSGQTQYF. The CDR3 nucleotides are TGTGCCAGCAGCTCAGGGCAGACCCAGTACTTC. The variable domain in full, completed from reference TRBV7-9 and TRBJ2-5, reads DTGVSQNPRHKITKRGQNVTFRCDPISEHNRLYWYRQTLGQGPEFLTYFQNEAQLEKSRLLSDRFSAERPKGSFSTLEIQRTEQGDSAMYLCASSSGQTQYFGPGTRLLVL.

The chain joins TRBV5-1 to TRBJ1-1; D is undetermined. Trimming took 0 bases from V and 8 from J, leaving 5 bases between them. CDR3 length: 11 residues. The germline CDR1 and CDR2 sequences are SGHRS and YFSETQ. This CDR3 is CASSLGREAFF. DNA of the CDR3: TGCGCCAGCAGCTTGGGCAGGGAAGCTTTCTTT. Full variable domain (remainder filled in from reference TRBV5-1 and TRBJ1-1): KAGVTQTPRYLIKTRGQQVTLSCSPISGHRSVSWYQQTPGQGLQFLFEYFSETQRNKGNFPGRFSGRQFSNSRSEMNVSTLELGDSALYLCASSLGREAFFGQGTRLTVV.

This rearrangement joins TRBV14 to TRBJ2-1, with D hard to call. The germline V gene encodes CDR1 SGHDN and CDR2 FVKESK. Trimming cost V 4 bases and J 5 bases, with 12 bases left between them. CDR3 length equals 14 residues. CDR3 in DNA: TGTGCCAGCAGCCCCCTGGACCTGGACAATGAGCAGTTCTTC. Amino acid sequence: CASSPLDLDNEQFF.

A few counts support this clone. The CDR3 region is CASSLFPETQYF. The DNA of the CDR3 is TGTGCCAGCAGTTTGTTTCCGGAGACCCAGTACTTC. The chain carries TRBV28 and TRBJ2-5; no definite D call. Germline-derived CDR1 and CDR2 are MDHEN and SYDVKM. The CDR3 is 12 residues long. Trimming pared 3 bases from V and 5 bases from J, leaving 7 bases between.

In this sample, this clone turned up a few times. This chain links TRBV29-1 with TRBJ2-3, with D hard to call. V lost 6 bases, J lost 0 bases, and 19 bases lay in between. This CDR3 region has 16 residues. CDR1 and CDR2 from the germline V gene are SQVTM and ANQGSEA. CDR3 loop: CSVVSYNPSSTDTQYF. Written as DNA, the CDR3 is TGCAGCGTCGTTAGTTACAATCCCTCTAGCACAGATACGCAGTATTTT.

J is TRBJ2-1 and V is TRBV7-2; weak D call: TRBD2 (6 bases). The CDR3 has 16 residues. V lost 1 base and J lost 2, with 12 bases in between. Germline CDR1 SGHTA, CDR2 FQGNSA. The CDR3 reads CASSLGASETYNEQFF. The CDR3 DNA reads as TGTGCCAGCAGCTTAGGCGCTAGCGAGACCTACAATGAGCAGTTCTTC.